This is a list of T cell receptor beta chains from one sample in a study of T cells in Graves' hyperthyroidism and ophthalmopathy. TCRdb itself ran the multiplex PCR reads through MiXCR, one entry per CDR3 protein. The data hold about 600,000 distinct CDR3 sequences, with about a sixth observed a single time. Sequencing used blood. The receptors here all came from a woman aged 40 to 50 with Graves' ophthalmopathy. Both conserved end residues are part of each CDR3. The order of the fields is D gene, V gene, clone size, J gene, CDR3 DNA, CDR3 protein. A D gene is named only where the DNA matches it firmly. The size of a clone is reported for some rows only, either as once, few or many, or as a class for expanded clones.

D gene: TRBD1
V gene: TRBV30
clone size: many
J gene: TRBJ2-3
CDR3 DNA: TGTGCCTGTCCCGTAAGGGACAGGGGTGGCACAGATACGCAGTATTTT
CDR3 protein: CACPVRDRGGTDTQYF

D gene: NA
V gene: TRBV2
clone size: NA
J gene: TRBJ1-6
CDR3 DNA: TGTGCCAGCAGGGAGAACAGGGCCATAAATTCACCCCTCCACTTT
CDR3 protein: CASRENRAINSPLHF

D gene: TRBD2
V gene: TRBV7-3
clone size: few
J gene: TRBJ2-1
CDR3 DNA: TGTGCCAGCAGCTTAGCTAGCGGGAGGGCCAGTAATGAGCAGTTCTTC
CDR3 protein: CASSLASGRASNEQFF

D gene: TRBD1
V gene: TRBV28
clone size: many
J gene: TRBJ2-1
CDR3 DNA: TGTGCCACCTCAGGGACAGGAGATTACAATGAGCAGTTCTTC
CDR3 protein: CATSGTGDYNEQFF

D gene: TRBD2
V gene: TRBV30
clone size: few
J gene: TRBJ2-7
CDR3 DNA: TGTGCCTGGAGTACCACTAGCGGGAGGGCTTACGAGCAGTACTTC
CDR3 protein: CAWSTTSGRAYEQYF

D gene: NA
V gene: TRBV20-1
clone size: few
J gene: TRBJ2-7
CDR3 DNA: TGCAGTGCGCTTTCCCCGGGCGAGCTCGAGCAGTACTTC
CDR3 protein: CSALSPGELEQYF

D gene: NA
V gene: TRBV3-1
clone size: many
J gene: TRBJ2-4
CDR3 DNA: TGTGCCAGCAGCCACCCGGGACACCTAAACATTCAGTACTTC
CDR3 protein: CASSHPGHLNIQYF

D gene: NA
V gene: TRBV3-1
clone size: many
J gene: TRBJ2-7
CDR3 DNA: TGTGCCAGCAGCCCCATGGGGCTAGTCGGCCTCGAGCAGTACTTC
CDR3 protein: CASSPMGLVGLEQYF

D gene: NA
V gene: TRBV7-3
clone size: many
J gene: TRBJ2-1
CDR3 DNA: TGTGCCAGCAGCTTAACGGCCTCCCGGGTCAATGAGCAGTTCTTC
CDR3 protein: CASSLTASRVNEQFF

D gene: NA
V gene: TRBV7-6
clone size: many
J gene: TRBJ1-2
CDR3 DNA: TGTGCCAGCAGCTTAGCGGCCGGGAATGGCTACACCTTC
CDR3 protein: CASSLAAGNGYTF

D gene: NA
V gene: TRBV20-1
clone size: few
J gene: TRBJ1-4
CDR3 DNA: TGCAGTGCTAGCGACCCTAGTACAGGACCTAATGAAAAACTGTTTTTT
CDR3 protein: CSASDPSTGPNEKLFF

D gene: NA
V gene: TRBV6-1
clone size: many
J gene: TRBJ1-2
CDR3 DNA: TGTGCCAGCAGTGAGCGGGGTGGGGGAATGGATGGCTACACCTTC
CDR3 protein: CASSERGGGMDGYTF

D gene: NA
V gene: TRBV19
clone size: NA
J gene: TRBJ1-1
CDR3 DNA: TGTGCCAGTAAGTCTAGTGTGGAAGCTTTCTTT
CDR3 protein: CASKSSVEAFF

D gene: NA
V gene: TRBV4-2
clone size: NA
J gene: TRBJ1-6
CDR3 DNA: TGTGCCAGCAGCCAAGGAGGGGCCGGTAATTCACCCCTCCACTTT
CDR3 protein: CASSQGGAGNSPLHF

D gene: NA
V gene: TRBV24-1
clone size: NA
J gene: TRBJ2-2
CDR3 DNA: TGTGCCACCGACGACGGGAGTGTTGACACCGGGGAGCTGTTTTTT
CDR3 protein: CATDDGSVDTGELFF

D gene: NA
V gene: TRBV12-3/TRBV12-4
clone size: NA
J gene: TRBJ1-4
CDR3 DNA: TGTGCCAGCAGGGGATGGGAGGGGGGCGATGAAAAACTGTTTTTT
CDR3 protein: CASRGWEGGDEKLFF

D gene: TRBD1
V gene: TRBV2
clone size: NA
J gene: TRBJ2-3
CDR3 DNA: TGTGCCAACCGGGACAGTGGCACAGATACGCAGTATTTT
CDR3 protein: CANRDSGTDTQYF

D gene: TRBD2
V gene: TRBV20-1
clone size: NA
J gene: TRBJ2-3
CDR3 DNA: TGCAGTGCGTCTAGCGGGGATACGCAGTATTTT
CDR3 protein: CSASSGDTQYF

D gene: NA
V gene: TRBV28
clone size: NA
J gene: TRBJ1-2
CDR3 DNA: TGTGCCAGCAGTTTTCCCGGGGAAAACTATGGCTACACCTTC
CDR3 protein: CASSFPGENYGYTF

D gene: NA
V gene: TRBV9
clone size: NA
J gene: TRBJ1-2
CDR3 DNA: TGTGCCAGCAGCGTAGGTGCAGGGAAAGAAGGCTACACCTTC
CDR3 protein: CASSVGAGKEGYTF

D gene: NA
V gene: TRBV11-2
clone size: many
J gene: TRBJ2-7
CDR3 DNA: TGTGCCAGCAGCTTAGATAGGGGTGGGAGTCACGAGCAGTACTTC
CDR3 protein: CASSLDRGGSHEQYF

D gene: NA
V gene: TRBV7-8
clone size: few
J gene: TRBJ2-3
CDR3 DNA: TGTGCCAGCAGCTTAGTTTTACGAGATACGCAGTATTTT
CDR3 protein: CASSLVLRDTQYF

D gene: NA
V gene: TRBV2
clone size: many
J gene: TRBJ1-4
CDR3 DNA: TGTGCCAGCAGTGAAGCGACCGGGACTACGAGTGAAAAACTGTTTTTT
CDR3 protein: CASSEATGTTSEKLFF

D gene: TRBD1
V gene: TRBV27
clone size: many
J gene: TRBJ1-6
CDR3 DNA: TGTGCCAGCAGCTTGGTGGGACAGGGGGCACCCCTCCACTTT
CDR3 protein: CASSLVGQGAPLHF

D gene: TRBD1
V gene: TRBV7-9
clone size: NA
J gene: TRBJ2-5
CDR3 DNA: TGTGCCACCGGGGAAGGGGGACAGGGTTATTTGGAGACCCAGTACTTC
CDR3 protein: CATGEGGQGYLETQYF

D gene: NA
V gene: TRBV4-2
clone size: NA
J gene: TRBJ2-3
CDR3 DNA: TGTGCCAGCAGCCTCCTAGGGGGGCAAGGAGATACGCAGTATTTT
CDR3 protein: CASSLLGGQGDTQYF

D gene: NA
V gene: TRBV5-1
clone size: NA
J gene: TRBJ1-4
CDR3 DNA: TGCGCCAGCAGCTTGGGCAGTCCCGAGAAGCAACTGTTTTTT
CDR3 protein: CASSLGSPEKQLFF

D gene: NA
V gene: TRBV5-1
clone size: many
J gene: TRBJ2-3
CDR3 DNA: TGCGCCAGCGCTCTCGACACAGATACGCAGTATTTT
CDR3 protein: CASALDTDTQYF

D gene: TRBD2
V gene: TRBV10-3
clone size: NA
J gene: TRBJ2-4
CDR3 DNA: TGTGCCATCAGCTCCGGGACTAGCGGGCCCCTAGCCAAAAACATTCAGTACTTC
CDR3 protein: CAISSGTSGPLAKNIQYF

D gene: TRBD1
V gene: TRBV2
clone size: many
J gene: TRBJ2-7
CDR3 DNA: TGTGCCAGCAGTCGGGACAGGAACGACTACGAGCAGTACTTC
CDR3 protein: CASSRDRNDYEQYF

D gene: TRBD1
V gene: TRBV30
clone size: many
J gene: TRBJ1-6
CDR3 DNA: TGTGCCTGGAGGGATCACAGGGGTGGTTATTCACCCCTCCACTTT
CDR3 protein: CAWRDHRGGYSPLHF

D gene: NA
V gene: TRBV18
clone size: many
J gene: TRBJ2-2
CDR3 DNA: TGTGCCAGCTCTAGTGCGAACACCGGGGAGCTGTTTTTT
CDR3 protein: CASSSANTGELFF

D gene: TRBD1
V gene: TRBV29-1
clone size: NA
J gene: TRBJ2-5
CDR3 DNA: TGCAGCGTTGGTCTGGGACAGGGGGGCGACGAGACCCAGTACTTC
CDR3 protein: CSVGLGQGGDETQYF

D gene: NA
V gene: TRBV28
clone size: many
J gene: TRBJ1-1
CDR3 DNA: TGTGCCAGCAAAGGGGGGTTGAACACTGAAGCTTTCTTT
CDR3 protein: CASKGGLNTEAFF